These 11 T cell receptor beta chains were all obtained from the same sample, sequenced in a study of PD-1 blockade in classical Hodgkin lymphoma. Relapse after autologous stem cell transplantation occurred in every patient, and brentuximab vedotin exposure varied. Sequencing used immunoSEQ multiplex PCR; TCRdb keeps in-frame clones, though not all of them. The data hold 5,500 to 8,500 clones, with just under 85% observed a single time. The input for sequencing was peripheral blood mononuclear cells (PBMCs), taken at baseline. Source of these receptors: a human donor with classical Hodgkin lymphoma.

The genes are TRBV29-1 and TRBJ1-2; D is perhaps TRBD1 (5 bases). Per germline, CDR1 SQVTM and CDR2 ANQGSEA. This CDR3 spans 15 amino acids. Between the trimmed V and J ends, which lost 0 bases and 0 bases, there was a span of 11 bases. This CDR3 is CSVEDLRGANYGYTF. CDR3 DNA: TGCAGCGTTGAAGATCTTAGAGGGGCTAACTATGGCTACACCTTC. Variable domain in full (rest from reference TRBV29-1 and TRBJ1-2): SAVISQKPSRDICQRGTSLTIQCQVDSQVTMMFWYRQQPGQSLTLIATANQGSEATYESGFVIDKFPISRPNLTFSTLTVSNMSPEDSSIYLCSVEDLRGANYGYTFGSGTRLTVV.

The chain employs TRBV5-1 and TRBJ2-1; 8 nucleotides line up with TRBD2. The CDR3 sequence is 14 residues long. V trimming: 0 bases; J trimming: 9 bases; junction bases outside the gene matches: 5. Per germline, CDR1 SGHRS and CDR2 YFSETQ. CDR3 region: CASSLVTGGGEQFF. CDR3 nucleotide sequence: TGCGCCAGCAGCTTGGTTACGGGAGGGGGTGAGCAGTTCTTC.

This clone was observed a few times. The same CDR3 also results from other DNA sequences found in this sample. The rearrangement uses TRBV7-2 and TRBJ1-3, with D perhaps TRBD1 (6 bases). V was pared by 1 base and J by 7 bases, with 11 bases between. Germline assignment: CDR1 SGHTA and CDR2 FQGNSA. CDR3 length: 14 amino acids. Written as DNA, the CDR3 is TGTGCCAGCAGCTTAGATTGGACAGTCAACACCATATATTTT. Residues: CASSLDWTVNTIYF.

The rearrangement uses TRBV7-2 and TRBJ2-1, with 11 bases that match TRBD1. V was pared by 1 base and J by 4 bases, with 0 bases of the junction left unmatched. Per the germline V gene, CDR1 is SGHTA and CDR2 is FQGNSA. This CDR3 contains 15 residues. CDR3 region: CASSLGDRGYNEQFF. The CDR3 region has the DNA TGTGCCAGCAGCTTAGGGGACAGGGGGTACAATGAGCAGTTCTTC.

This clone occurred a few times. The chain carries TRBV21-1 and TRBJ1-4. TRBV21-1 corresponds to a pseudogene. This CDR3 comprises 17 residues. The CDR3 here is CASTTHGGQATNEKLFF. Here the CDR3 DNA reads TGTGCCAGCACGACCCATGGGGGGCAGGCAACTAATGAAAAACTGTTTTTT.

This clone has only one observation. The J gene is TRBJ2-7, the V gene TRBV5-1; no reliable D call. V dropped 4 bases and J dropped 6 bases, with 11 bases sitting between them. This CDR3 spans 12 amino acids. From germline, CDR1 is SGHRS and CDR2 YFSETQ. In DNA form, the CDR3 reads TGCGCCAGCAGCCCTCCTCTCGGCGAGCAGTACTTC. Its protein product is CASSPPLGEQYF.

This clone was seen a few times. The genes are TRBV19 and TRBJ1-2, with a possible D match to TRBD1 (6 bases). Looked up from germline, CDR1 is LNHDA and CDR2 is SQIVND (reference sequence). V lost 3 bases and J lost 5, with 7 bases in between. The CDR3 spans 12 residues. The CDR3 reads CASSMGQYGYTF. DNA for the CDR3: TGTGCCAGTAGTATGGGACAATATGGCTACACCTTC.

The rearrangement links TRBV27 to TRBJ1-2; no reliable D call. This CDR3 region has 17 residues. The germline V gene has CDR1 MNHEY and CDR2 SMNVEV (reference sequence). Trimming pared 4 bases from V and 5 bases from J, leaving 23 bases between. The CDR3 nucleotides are TGTGCCAGCAGTTCCGGGTCTACCCTGGGTTTTGTGTATGGCTACACCTTC. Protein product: CASSSGSTLGFVYGYTF.

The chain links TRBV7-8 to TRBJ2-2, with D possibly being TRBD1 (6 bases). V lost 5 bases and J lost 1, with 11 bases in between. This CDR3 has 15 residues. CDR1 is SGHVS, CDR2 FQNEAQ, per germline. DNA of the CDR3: TGTGCCAGCAGCATACCGGGACAGAACACCGGGGAGCTGTTTTTT. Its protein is CASSIPGQNTGELFF.

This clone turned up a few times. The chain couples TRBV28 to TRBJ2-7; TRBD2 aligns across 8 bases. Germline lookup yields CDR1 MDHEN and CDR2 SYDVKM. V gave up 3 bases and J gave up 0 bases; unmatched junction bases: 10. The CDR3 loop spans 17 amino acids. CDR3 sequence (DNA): TGTGCCAGCAGTTTTGTTCTACTAGCGGCTAGCTCCTACGAGCAGTACTTC. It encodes CASSFVLLAASSYEQYF.

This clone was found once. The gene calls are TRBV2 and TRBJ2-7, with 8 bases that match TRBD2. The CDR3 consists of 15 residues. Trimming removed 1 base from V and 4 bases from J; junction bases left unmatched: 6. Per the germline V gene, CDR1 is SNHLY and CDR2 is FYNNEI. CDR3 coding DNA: TGTGCCAGCAGTGAAGGGCCGGGAGGGTGGTACGAGCAGTACTTC. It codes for CASSEGPGGWYEQYF. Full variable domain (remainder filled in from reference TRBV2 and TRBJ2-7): EPEVTQTPSHQVTQMGQEVILRCVPISNHLYFYWYRQILGQKVEFLVSFYNNEISEKSEIFDDQFSVERPDGSNFTLKIRSTKLEDSAMYFCASSEGPGGWYEQYFGPGTRLTVT.